The rows below give T cell receptor beta chains drawn from one sample of a study of T cell repertoires in cytomegalovirus infection. TCRdb recomputed calls from the reads with MiXCR, one row per CDR3 protein. The sample has about 130,000 distinct CDR3 sequences, 8% to 9% seen once. Sequencing input: PBMCs. The receptors come from a human donor in good health (CMV status not recorded). Some clones in this sample may be carry-over from other donors' samples. Each CDR3 is given with its conserved first and last residue. D genes are given only for firm matches. Only some rows state a clone size, as once, few, many or a class for expanded clones.

TRBV19	.	many	TRBJ1-5	CASSIPGDSPGQPQHF	TGTGCCAGTAGTATCCCCGGTGACAGTCCTGGTCAGCCCCAGCATTTT
TRBV29-1	.	.	TRBJ1-4	CSVKASGGGEKLFF	TGCAGCGTTAAAGCGTCCGGAGGAGGTGAAAAACTGTTTTTT
TRBV11-2	.	many	TRBJ1-2	CASSLGLSYGYTF	TGTGCCAGCAGCTTAGGCCTGTCCTATGGCTACACCTTC
TRBV2	TRBD1	.	TRBJ1-2	CASSGDSNYGYTF	TGTGCCAGCAGTGGGGACAGTAACTATGGCTACACCTTC
TRBV28	.	few	TRBJ1-1	CAVHLGGTYEAFF	TGTGCCGTCCACCTCGGCGGGACCTATGAAGCTTTCTTT
TRBV29-1	.	few	TRBJ1-2	CSALTGVNYGYTF	TGCAGCGCACTGACAGGAGTTAACTATGGCTACACCTTC
TRBV29-1	.	few	TRBJ1-4	CSVEDGFGQQGEKLFF	TGCAGCGTTGAAGATGGATTCGGCCAACAAGGGGAAAAACTGTTTTTT
TRBV27	.	.	TRBJ2-3	CASSSAGSKYADTQYF	TGTGCCAGCAGTTCTGCAGGGTCTAAATATGCAGATACGCAGTATTTT
TRBV4-1	.	many	TRBJ2-2	CASSLSTTDNGGELFF	TGCGCCAGCAGCCTGTCCACGACGGATAACGGCGGGGAGCTGTTTTTT
TRBV12-3/TRBV12-4	.	once	TRBJ2-2	CASSLSRGTGELFF	TGTGCCAGCAGTTTGTCTCGGGGCACCGGGGAGCTGTTTTTT
TRBV19	.	many	TRBJ1-2	CASSIGRVYNYGYTF	TGTGCCAGTAGTATAGGTAGGGTTTATAACTATGGCTACACCTTC
TRBV12-3/TRBV12-4	.	many	TRBJ1-1	CASSPGLQAFF	TGTGCCAGCAGTCCGGGACTCCAAGCTTTCTTT
TRBV7-2	TRBD2	many	TRBJ2-4	CASSLIPGGGDIQYF	TGTGCCAGCAGCTTAATTCCTGGCGGGGGTGACATTCAGTACTTC
TRBV11-3	TRBD1	.	TRBJ2-5	CASSPSDREETQYF	TGTGCCAGCAGCCCCTCGGACAGGGAAGAGACCCAGTACTTC
TRBV19	TRBD1	few	TRBJ1-5	CASSFGQGALVPQHF	TGTGCCAGTAGTTTCGGACAGGGTGCCCTGGTGCCCCAGCATTTT
TRBV2	.	few	TRBJ2-5	CASGFQGGETQYF	TGTGCCAGCGGGTTTCAGGGTGGAGAGACCCAGTACTTC
TRBV12-3/TRBV12-4	.	many	TRBJ1-1	CASSPSGRGGTEAFF	TGTGCCAGCAGTCCTTCGGGGCGGGGTGGCACTGAAGCTTTCTTT
TRBV28	.	.	TRBJ1-6	CASSLPAGGGYNSPLHF	TGTGCCAGCAGTCTTCCAGCCGGGGGAGGCTATAATTCACCCCTCCACTTT
TRBV7-2	.	many	TRBJ1-5	CASSSNSGGNQPQHF	TGTGCCAGCAGCTCCAACTCAGGGGGCAATCAGCCCCAGCATTTT
TRBV11-1	.	many	TRBJ1-1	CASSLQDYTEAFF	TGTGCCAGCAGCTTACAAGATTACACTGAAGCTTTCTTT
TRBV5-1	.	.	TRBJ2-1	CASSLGRSSYNVQFF	TGCGCCAGCAGCCTCGGACGGAGCTCCTACAATGTGCAGTTCTTC
TRBV6-2/TRBV6-3	TRBD1	.	TRBJ2-7	CASSSPRRGQGDEQYF	TGTGCCAGCAGCTCCCCGAGACGGGGACAGGGTGACGAGCAGTACTTC
TRBV7-9	TRBD2	many	TRBJ2-7	CASSPTSGPTYEQYF	TGTGCCAGCAGCCCGACTAGCGGACCTACCTACGAGCAGTACTTC
TRBV5-6	TRBD1	many	TRBJ1-2	CASSQGAYGYTF	TGTGCCAGCAGCCAGGGGGCCTATGGCTACACCTTC
TRBV28	TRBD1	.	TRBJ1-3	CASKSGSTGPGNTIYF	TGTGCCAGCAAATCTGGGTCGACAGGGCCTGGAAACACCATATATTTT
TRBV5-1	.	.	TRBJ1-2	CASSLDGGGGYTF	TGCGCCAGCAGCTTGGACGGGGGTGGAGGCTACACCTTC
TRBV29-1	.	.	TRBJ2-2	CSVTTGYYSGELFF	TGCAGCGTTACTACAGGGTATTATTCCGGGGAGCTGTTTTTT
TRBV11-2	TRBD2	many	TRBJ2-1	CASSLDGRGGLDEQFF	TGTGCCAGCAGCTTAGACGGTCGGGGGGGCCTGGATGAGCAGTTCTTC
TRBV7-9	.	many	TRBJ2-5	CASSPPWDGEETQYF	TGTGCCAGCAGCCCTCCCTGGGACGGGGAAGAGACCCAGTACTTC
TRBV7-2	TRBD1	many	TRBJ1-2	CASSPGQTYGYTF	TGTGCCAGCAGCCCGGGACAGACCTATGGCTACACCTTC
TRBV7-3	TRBD2	many	TRBJ2-3	CASSLSLSGGGKDTQYF	TGTGCCAGCAGCTTAAGTTTAAGCGGCGGGGGTAAAGATACGCAGTATTTT
TRBV2	TRBD1	many	TRBJ2-7	CASRETGGSEQYF	TGTGCCAGCAGAGAGACAGGGGGCTCCGAGCAGTACTTC
TRBV12-3/TRBV12-4	TRBD2	many	TRBJ2-2	CASSFSGRRTGELFF	TGTGCCAGCAGTTTCAGCGGGAGGCGCACCGGGGAGCTGTTTTTT
TRBV7-9	TRBD1	many	TRBJ2-1	CASSFGDRANEQFF	TGTGCCAGCAGCTTCGGGGACAGGGCCAATGAGCAGTTCTTC
TRBV7-8	.	.	TRBJ2-2	CASSLGGTGGELFF	TGTGCCAGCAGCTTAGGGGGTACAGGCGGGGAGCTGTTTTTT
TRBV14	.	few	TRBJ1-3	CASSQDMTDKYGNTIYF	TGTGCCAGCAGCCAAGATATGACGGATAAGTACGGAAACACCATATATTTT
TRBV19	.	.	TRBJ2-3	CASSIDGGTLTDTQYF	TGTGCCAGTAGTATAGACGGGGGCACCCTCACAGATACGCAGTATTTT
TRBV27	.	many	TRBJ2-7	CASSLSHRNEQYF	TGTGCCAGCAGTTTATCCCACCGGAACGAGCAGTACTTC
TRBV5-1	.	.	TRBJ1-1	CASSLAQTNTEAFF	TGCGCCAGCAGCTTGGCCCAAACGAACACTGAAGCTTTCTTT
TRBV5-1	.	.	TRBJ2-2	CASSRADKNTGELFF	TGCGCCAGCAGCCGGGCAGACAAGAACACCGGGGAGCTGTTTTTT
TRBV7-2	TRBD1	many	TRBJ2-1	CASSLGGPGGSYNEQFF	TGTGCCAGCAGCTTAGGGGGTCCAGGGGGATCCTACAATGAGCAGTTCTTC
TRBV29-1	.	few	TRBJ2-1	CSVEGGAGTNEQFF	TGCAGCGTTGAAGGGGGGGCAGGTACGAATGAGCAGTTCTTC
TRBV2	.	many	TRBJ1-1	CASIRQSLNTEAFF	TGTGCCAGCATTAGACAGTCTTTGAACACTGAAGCTTTCTTT
TRBV7-2	TRBD1	many	TRBJ1-3	CASSRQGANGNTIYF	TGTGCCAGCAGCCGACAGGGGGCTAACGGAAACACCATATATTTT
TRBV6-6	.	many	TRBJ2-3	CAASPGTDTQYF	TGTGCAGCCAGTCCTGGCACAGATACGCAGTATTTT
TRBV7-9	.	.	TRBJ2-5	CASSLGDFDEETQYF	TGTGCCAGCAGCTTGGGGGACTTCGATGAAGAGACCCAGTACTTC
TRBV12-3/TRBV12-4	.	many	TRBJ2-3	CASTSLSTDTQYF	TGTGCCAGCACCTCCCTTAGCACAGATACGCAGTATTTT
TRBV20-1	.	.	TRBJ2-5	CSARDPMKTSQETQYF	TGCAGTGCTAGAGATCCGATGAAAACAAGCCAAGAGACCCAGTACTTC
TRBV20-1	.	.	TRBJ2-7	CSARDPQGINEQYF	TGCAGTGCTAGAGATCCCCAGGGGATTAACGAGCAGTACTTC
TRBV29-1	TRBD2	many	TRBJ2-1	CSVDGRPSGGAGSYNEQFF	TGCAGCGTTGATGGTCGGCCTAGCGGGGGGGCTGGGTCCTACAATGAGCAGTTCTTC
TRBV6-2/TRBV6-3	.	many	TRBJ2-7	CASSYVGADYEQYF	TGTGCCAGCAGTTACGTAGGGGCCGACTACGAGCAGTACTTC
TRBV20-1	.	few	TRBJ1-6	CSARRDTNNSPLHF	TGCAGTGCTAGACGGGACACCAATAATTCACCCCTCCACTTT
TRBV19	TRBD1	many	TRBJ1-6	CASSLGTGSSPLHF	TGTGCCAGTAGTCTCGGGACAGGGAGTTCACCCCTCCACTTT